One sample yielded the 14 T cell receptor beta chains listed below, sequenced in a study of blood T cell repertoires in COVID-19. The data were produced by immunoSEQ multiplex PCR, yet TCRdb's version contains in-frame clones alone and is incomplete. The sample carries around 250,000 clones, roughly four fifths recorded once. The sequenced sample was peripheral blood. The receptors stem from a woman in her late teens or twenties with acute or convalescent COVID-19.

This clone was counted only a few times. This sequence joins TRBV7-9 and TRBJ1-2; a weak D match, TRBD1 (5 bases). With 2 bases removed from V and 7 bases from J, the gap between germline ends came to 11 bases. Germline V CDR1 and CDR2: SEHNR, FQNEAQ (reference sequence). This CDR3 has 13 residues. CDR3 sequence (DNA): TGTGCCAGCAGCTTAATGGGGCTGGCTGGCTACACCTTC. This gives the protein CASSLMGLAGYTF.

The CDR3 is CASSLWFLGSYEQYF. The DNA for the CDR3 is TGCGCCAGCAGCTTGTGGTTCCTCGGCTCCTACGAGCAGTACTTC. The chain recombines TRBV5-1 with TRBJ2-7; D unclear. This CDR3 has 15 residues. Between the trimmed V and J ends, which lost 1 base and 0 bases, there was a span of 11 bases. Germline V gives CDR1 SGHRS, CDR2 YFSETQ.

The CDR3 nucleotides read TGTGCCAGCAGTTCCTACGGGACAGGGGGCACCGGGGAGCTGTTTTTT. Protein sequence: CASSSYGTGGTGELFF. V and J are TRBV6-5 and TRBJ2-2; 11 positions agree with TRBD1. There are 16 residues in the CDR3. V lost 4 bases and J lost 4; bases outside the gene matches: 5. Per germline, CDR1 MNHEY and CDR2 SVGAGI.

This clone was recorded a few times. The rearrangement joins TRBV7-9 to TRBJ2-7, with 10 bases identical to TRBD1. CDR3 length: 16 residues. Germline assignment: CDR1 SEHNR and CDR2 FQNEAQ (reference sequence). The junction had 11 bases not matched to a gene; V was cut back by 4 bases and J by 5 bases. The CDR3 protein is CASSSRTGGEVNEQYF. In DNA form, the CDR3 reads TGTGCCAGCAGCTCTCGGACAGGGGGAGAGGTTAACGAGCAGTACTTC.

This chain connects TRBV5-1 to TRBJ1-4; TRBD1 is a possible D gene (5 bases). The CDR3 sequence is 12 residues long. In germline, CDR1 is SGHRS, CDR2 YFSETQ. Trimming removed 1 base from V and 8 bases from J, with 6 bases in between. The CDR3 coding sequence is TGCGCCAGCAGCTTGCAGGGAGAAAAACTGTTTTTT. Translating gives CASSLQGEKLFF.

This clone is a singleton in its sample. The chain uses TRBV5-1 and TRBJ2-7; tentative D call: TRBD1 (6 bases). CDR1 and CDR2 from the germline V gene are SGHRS and YFSETQ. The CDR3 consists of 14 residues. V gave up 4 bases and J gave up 2 bases, with 13 bases separating them. The CDR3 region has the DNA TGCGCCAGCAGCCTAGGACAGTATCCCTACGAGCAGTACTTC. Translation gives CASSLGQYPYEQYF.

CDR3 DNA: TGTGCCATCCGGGTCCCGGGCAGGGGTCTTCCAGATACGCAGTATTTT. Residues: CAIRVPGRGLPDTQYF. The chain combines TRBV19 with TRBJ2-3, with a weak D call TRBD1 (6 bases). The CDR3 sequence is 16 residues long. Trimming took off 10 bases at V and 4 bases at J, with 24 bases between the two ends. In germline, CDR1 is LNHDA, CDR2 SQIVND (reference sequence).

This clone has just a few counts. This chain links TRBV9 with TRBJ2-7, with TRBD1 matching 8 bases. Per germline, CDR1 SGDLS and CDR2 YYNGEE. Unmatched junction bases numbered 3, after V lost 2 bases and J lost 2 bases. The CDR3 is made up of 14 amino acids. The CDR3 is CASSVTGDPYEQYF. The CDR3 bases are TGTGCCAGCAGCGTGACAGGGGACCCCTACGAGCAGTACTTC.

The chain employs TRBV5-1 and TRBJ2-1; 7 positions match TRBD2. Germline loops: CDR1 SGHRS, CDR2 YFSETQ. The CDR3 is made up of 12 amino acids. The J segment lost 6 bases and the V segment lost 5 bases, leaving 2 bases of the junction unmatched. CDR3 DNA sequence: TGCGCCAGCAGGTCTAGCGGCAATGAGCAGTTCTTC. As protein: CASRSSGNEQFF.

The chain carries TRBV28 and TRBJ2-2; 7 bases agree with TRBD1. With V trimmed by 7 bases and J by 4 bases, 6 bases remained unmatched. CDR3 length: 14 amino acids. Germline V gene sequence: CDR1 MDHEN, CDR2 SYDVKM. CDR3 sequence reads: CASIPGQLTGELFF. CDR3 nucleotide sequence: TGTGCCAGCATTCCGGGACAGCTCACCGGGGAGCTGTTTTTT.

This clone appeared once. This chain connects TRBV6-5 to TRBJ2-6; 9 bases are shared with TRBD1. The CDR3 runs 16 residues. Germline-derived CDR1 and CDR2 are MNHEY and SVGAGI. The J segment lost 4 bases and the V segment lost 4 bases, leaving 5 bases of the junction unmatched. The CDR3 loop is CASSSGTGQGANVLTF. The CDR3 nucleotides are TGTGCCAGCAGTTCCGGGACAGGGCAAGGGGCCAACGTCCTGACTTTC.

The chain carries TRBV6-5 and TRBJ2-3; 10 nucleotides agree with TRBD2. In germline, CDR1 is MNHEY, CDR2 SVGAGI. V dropped 7 bases and J dropped 3; count of bases not matched to a gene: 7. The CDR3 length is 15 residues. CDR3 nucleotide sequence: TGTGCCAGCACCACGAGCGGGAGGGGGACAGATACGCAGTATTTT. Encoded protein: CASTTSGRGTDTQYF.

This clone was seen a single time. The chain recombines TRBV4-3 with TRBJ2-7; TRBD1 aligns across 7 bases. With 1 base clipped from V and 2 bases from J, the junction kept 8 bases outside the gene matches. The CDR3 is made up of 16 amino acids. Germline loops: CDR1 LGHNA, CDR2 YSLEER. The CDR3: CASSQGRQGPPYEQYF. The CDR3 coding sequence is TGCGCCAGCAGCCAAGGGCGACAGGGACCCCCCTACGAGCAGTACTTC.

The chain joins TRBV27 to TRBJ2-7; tentative D call: TRBD2 (6 bases). V was trimmed by 5 bases and J by 7 bases, leaving 21 bases between them. Germline V lookup: CDR1 MNHEY, CDR2 SMNVEV (reference sequence). The CDR3 runs 15 residues. The CDR3 nucleotides are TGTGCCAGCAGTCGTACGGGACTCAACAACGGGGAGCAGTACTTC. Its protein is CASSRTGLNNGEQYF.